This T cell receptor (beta chain) was retrieved from a study of cytomegalovirus exposure and HLA in healthy donors. Study results and caveats: A few of the chains that were CMV-associated were confirmed in vitro to be specific for CMV antigens.

With V trimmed by 4 bases and J by 5 bases, 10 bases remained unmatched. This CDR3 spans 16 amino acids. The germline V gene has CDR1 SGDLS and CDR2 YYNGEE. This clone was picked up a small number of times. Its antigen is as yet unknown. The protocol was immunoSEQ multiplex PCR, while the TCRdb copy is restricted to in-frame clones and leaves out a portion. The table records about 56,000 clones, just over 90% of them present only once. The sequence came from a woman aged 18-35 years in good health and CMV-seronegative. The sample was PBMCs. The rearrangement uses TRBV9 and TRBJ2-5; 11 bases are a match to TRBD2. The CDR3 here is CASSPRLAGFRETQYF. The CDR3, as DNA: TGTGCCAGCAGCCCGCGACTAGCGGGATTTAGGGAGACCCAGTACTTC.